These T cell receptor beta chains were read from a single sample in a study of regulatory T cells in long-lasting Graves disease. TCRdb processed the multiplex PCR reads anew with MiXCR; each CDR3 protein has one entry. The sample gives about 470,000 distinct CDR3 sequences, approximately 15% of which show up once; over 15% is in the top ten. These data also formed part of another study, on T cells in Graves' hyperthyroidism and ophthalmopathy.

Specimen: peripheral blood mononuclear cells (PBMCs), collected at new diagnosis, from a patient treated with antithyroid drugs. These receptor sequences come from a young woman with Graves disease. Each CDR3 is given with its conserved first and last residue. The D gene is left open where the match is weak. Some rows have no size entry. The others give once, few or many, or a class for an expanded clone.

TGCGCCAGCAGCCAAGGGGACTCAGCAGTCTTC,CASSQGDSAVF,NA,TRBJ2-7,TRBV4-1,many,11
TGTGCCACCAGCAGAGAGGGAGGGTTCGATACGCAGTATTTT,CATSREGGFDTQYF,TRBD2,TRBJ2-3,TRBV15,many,14
TGCAGTGCTAGAGATTTTTTCAGCGGGAGGGCCGGTTCCTACAATGAGCAGTTCTTC,CSARDFFSGRAGSYNEQFF,TRBD2,TRBJ2-1,TRBV20-1,few,19
TGTGCCAGCAGTTCAAGGGCATCTCCTCCAGAAGCTTTCTTT,CASSSRASPPEAFF,NA,TRBJ1-1,TRBV28,many,14
TGTGCCATCAGTGAGCCCGACCCGGGACTAGTCTACGAGCAGTACTTC,CAISEPDPGLVYEQYF,TRBD2,TRBJ2-7,TRBV10-3,medium-sized,16
TGTGCCAGCTCACCACCGAGCCCCCCCTACGAGCAGTACTTC,CASSPPSPPYEQYF,NA,TRBJ2-7,TRBV18,many,14
TGCAGTGCTAGAGACAGGGCCAGTTACGAGCAGTACTTC,CSARDRASYEQYF,NA,TRBJ2-7,TRBV20-1,many,13
TGTGCCAGCAGTTACCGACCGGACAGGGTGGAGACCCAGTACTTC,CASSYRPDRVETQYF,TRBD1,TRBJ2-5,TRBV6-2/TRBV6-3,few,15
TGTGCCAGTAGTGCGGAGAGCTCCTACAATGAGCAGTTCTTC,CASSAESSYNEQFF,NA,TRBJ2-1,TRBV19,few,14
TGTGCCAGCACAGCCTGGGGGTCGACGTACGAGCAGTACTTC,CASTAWGSTYEQYF,NA,TRBJ2-7,TRBV27,few,14
TGTGCCAGCAGCTTGGCCAAGGGGCCTAGCTCCTACAATGAGCAGTTCTTC,CASSLAKGPSSYNEQFF,NA,TRBJ2-1,TRBV5-5,few,17
TGTGCCAGCAGCTCAAGGGGGGGCGAGCAGTACTTC,CASSSRGGEQYF,NA,TRBJ2-7,TRBV7-2,many,12
TGTGCCAGCTCACCATCCACCTGGAGGAACGCCTACGAGCAGTACTTC,CASSPSTWRNAYEQYF,NA,TRBJ2-7,TRBV18,many,16
TGCGCCAGCAGCTCGGGGGGGACTGGCTCCCAAGAGACCCAGTACTTC,CASSSGGTGSQETQYF,TRBD2,TRBJ2-5,TRBV5-1,NA,16
TGTGCCAGCAGTGAAGTTGGGGGAGTGGGATCCTACAATGAGCAGTTCTTC,CASSEVGGVGSYNEQFF,NA,TRBJ2-1,TRBV2,many,17
TGTGCCACATCGGGAGACTCCTACAATGAGCAGTTCTTC,CATSGDSYNEQFF,NA,TRBJ2-1,TRBV24-1,many,13
TGTGCCAGCGGAATTTCACATGAGCAGTTCTTC,CASGISHEQFF,NA,TRBJ2-1,TRBV12-3/TRBV12-4,many,11
TGTGCCAGCAGTGTAACAGGGGGGGGTGAAGAACTGTTTTTT,CASSVTGGGEELFF,TRBD1,TRBJ1-4,TRBV2,few,14
TGTGCCAGCAGCGCGATGCAGGGGGCTGCCTCCTACAATGAGCAGTTCTTC,CASSAMQGAASYNEQFF,TRBD1,TRBJ2-1,TRBV5-5,NA,17
TGTGCCAGTAGTATAAGTAGGGCCGATATAGGTTCACCCCTCCACTTT,CASSISRADIGSPLHF,NA,TRBJ1-6,TRBV19,NA,16
TGTGCCAGCAGTTCGTACCTTCCAACCGGATCGGAAGCTTTCTTT,CASSSYLPTGSEAFF,NA,TRBJ1-1,TRBV6-2/TRBV6-3,few,15
TGTGCCAGTAGTATAATGGGACTAGCGGACAATGAGCAGTTCTTC,CASSIMGLADNEQFF,TRBD2,TRBJ2-1,TRBV19,few,15